This T cell receptor beta chain was captured in a study of T cell changes during pregnancy in multiple sclerosis. The length of the CDR3 is 17 residues. V was cut by 2 bases and J by 0 bases, with 11 bases left in between. Germline CDR1 is PRHDT and CDR2 is FYEKMQ (reference sequence). The table came from immunoSEQ multiplex PCR; TCRdb's copy has only in-frame clones and leaves some out. The sample records some 37,000 clones, roughly 92% being singletons. This specimen was CD4+ T cells from peripheral blood mononuclear cells, taken before pregnancy. The chain recombines TRBV13 with TRBJ1-6; D not certain. The source of this sequence is a female donor with multiple sclerosis, enrolled in a pregnancy study. CDR3 nucleotides: TGTGCCAGCAGCTTATCTGCACCCAGCTCCTATAATTCACCCCTCCACTTT. It is translated as CASSLSAPSSYNSPLHF.